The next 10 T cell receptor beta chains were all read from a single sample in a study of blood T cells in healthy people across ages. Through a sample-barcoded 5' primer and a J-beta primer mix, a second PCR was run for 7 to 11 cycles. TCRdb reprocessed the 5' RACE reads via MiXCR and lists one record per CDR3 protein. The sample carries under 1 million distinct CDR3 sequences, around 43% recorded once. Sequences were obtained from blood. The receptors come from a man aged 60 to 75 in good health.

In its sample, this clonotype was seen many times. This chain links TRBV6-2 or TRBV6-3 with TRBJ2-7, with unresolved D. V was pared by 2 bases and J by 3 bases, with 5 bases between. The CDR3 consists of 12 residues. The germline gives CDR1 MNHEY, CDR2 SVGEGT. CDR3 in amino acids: CASSYADYEQYF. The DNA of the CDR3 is TGTGCCAGCAGTTACGCCGACTACGAGCAGTACTTC.

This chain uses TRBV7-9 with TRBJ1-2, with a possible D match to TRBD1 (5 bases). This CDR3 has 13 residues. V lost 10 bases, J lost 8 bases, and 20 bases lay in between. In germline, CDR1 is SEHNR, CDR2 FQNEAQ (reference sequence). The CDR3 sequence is CAISGWGGLGYTF. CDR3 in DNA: TGTGCCATCAGTGGATGGGGGGGACTGGGCTACACCTTC.

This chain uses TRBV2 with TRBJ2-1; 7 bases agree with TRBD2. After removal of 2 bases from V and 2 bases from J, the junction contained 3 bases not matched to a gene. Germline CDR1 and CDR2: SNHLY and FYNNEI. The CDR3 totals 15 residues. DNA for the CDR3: TGTGCCAGCAGTGAACAAGCGGGACCCTACAATGAGCAGTTCTTC. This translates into CASSEQAGPYNEQFF.

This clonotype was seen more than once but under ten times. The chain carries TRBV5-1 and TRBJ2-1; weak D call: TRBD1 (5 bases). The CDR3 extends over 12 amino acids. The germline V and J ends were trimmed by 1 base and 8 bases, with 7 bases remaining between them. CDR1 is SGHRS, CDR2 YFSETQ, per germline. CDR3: CASSLWGDEQFF. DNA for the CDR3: TGCGCCAGCAGCTTGTGGGGCGATGAGCAGTTCTTC.

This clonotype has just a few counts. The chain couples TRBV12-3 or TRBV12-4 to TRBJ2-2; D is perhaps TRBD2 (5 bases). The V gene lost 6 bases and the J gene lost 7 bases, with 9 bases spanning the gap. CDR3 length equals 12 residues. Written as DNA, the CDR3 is TGTGCCAGCAGACGAGGAGGCGGGGAGCTGTTTTTT. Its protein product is CASRRGGGELFF.

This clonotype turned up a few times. Here the CDR3 DNA reads TGTGCCAGCAGCCCCTCCGGGGATCAAGAGACCCAGTACTTC. It yields the protein CASSPSGDQETQYF. The chain is built from TRBV9 and TRBJ2-5; D perhaps matches TRBD2 (5 bases). CDR1 and CDR2 from the germline V gene are SGDLS and YYNGEE. The CDR3 has 14 amino acids. Trimming took 4 bases from V and 2 from J, leaving 12 bases between them.

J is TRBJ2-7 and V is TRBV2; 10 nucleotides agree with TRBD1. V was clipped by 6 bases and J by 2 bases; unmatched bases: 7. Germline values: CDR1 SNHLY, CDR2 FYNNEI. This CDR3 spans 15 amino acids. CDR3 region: CASRPGQGETYEQYF. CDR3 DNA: TGTGCCAGCAGGCCAGGACAGGGGGAAACCTACGAGCAGTACTTC.

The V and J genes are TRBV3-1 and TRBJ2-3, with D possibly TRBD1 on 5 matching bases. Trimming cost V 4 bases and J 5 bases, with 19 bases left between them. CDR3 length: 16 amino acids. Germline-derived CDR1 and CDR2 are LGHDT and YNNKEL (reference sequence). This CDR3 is CASSPWGRGSGDTQYF. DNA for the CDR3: TGTGCCAGCAGCCCCTGGGGTAGGGGCTCCGGAGATACGCAGTATTTT.

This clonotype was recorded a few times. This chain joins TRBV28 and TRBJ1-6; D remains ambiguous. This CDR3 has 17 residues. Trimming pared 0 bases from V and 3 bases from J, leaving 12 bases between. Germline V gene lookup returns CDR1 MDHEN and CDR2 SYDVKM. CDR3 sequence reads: CASSLWGADYYNSPLHF. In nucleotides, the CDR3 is TGTGCCAGCAGTTTATGGGGAGCGGACTACTATAATTCACCCCTCCACTTT.

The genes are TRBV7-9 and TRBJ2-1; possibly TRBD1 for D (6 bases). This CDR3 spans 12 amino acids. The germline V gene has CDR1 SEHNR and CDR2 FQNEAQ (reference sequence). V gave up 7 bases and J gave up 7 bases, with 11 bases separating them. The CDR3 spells CASTQQGNEQFF. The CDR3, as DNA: TGTGCCAGCACCCAACAGGGAAATGAGCAGTTCTTC.